This T cell receptor (beta chain) emerged from a study of breast tumors, draining lymph nodes, adjacent tissues. Findings and limits, study-wide: Tumor repertoires ranked between lymph nodes and nontumor tissue in diversity, with V and J gene preferences.

This clonotype was seen a single time. Its antigen remains unknown. At one of its ends the junction is not consistent with the germline gene, which may arise from a read error. CDR1 is MNHEY and CDR2 is SVGAGI in the germline V gene. The CDR3 runs to 13 residues. The lymph nodes were axillary draining lymph nodes from breast cancer patients. TCRdb analysed the multiplex PCR reads with MiXCR anew, one entry per CDR3 protein. The table shows about 300,000 distinct CDR3 sequences, with 30% to 35% occurring only once. The V call is TRBV6-5, the J call TRBJ2-7; 9 nucleotides line up with TRBD1. The material sequenced was axillary lymph node tissue. The sequence derives from a female donor with breast cancer. Some clones in this sample may be carry-over from other donors' samples. In nucleotides, the CDR3 is TGTGCCAGCGGTTACTCGAGGACAGGGGTGCAGTACTTC. Protein: CASGYSRTGVQYF.